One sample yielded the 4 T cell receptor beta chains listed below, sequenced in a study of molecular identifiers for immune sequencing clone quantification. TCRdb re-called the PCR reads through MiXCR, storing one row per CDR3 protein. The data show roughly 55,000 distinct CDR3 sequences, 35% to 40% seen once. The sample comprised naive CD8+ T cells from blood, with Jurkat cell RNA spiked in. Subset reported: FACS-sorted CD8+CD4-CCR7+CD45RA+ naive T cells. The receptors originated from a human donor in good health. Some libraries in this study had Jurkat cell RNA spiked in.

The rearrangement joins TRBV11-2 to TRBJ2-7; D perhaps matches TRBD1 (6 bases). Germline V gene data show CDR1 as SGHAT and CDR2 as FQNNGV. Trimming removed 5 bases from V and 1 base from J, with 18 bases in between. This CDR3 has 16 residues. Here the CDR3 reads CASSERQVLMSYEQYF. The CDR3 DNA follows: TGTGCCAGCAGCGAACGACAGGTCTTGATGTCCTACGAGCAGTACTTC.

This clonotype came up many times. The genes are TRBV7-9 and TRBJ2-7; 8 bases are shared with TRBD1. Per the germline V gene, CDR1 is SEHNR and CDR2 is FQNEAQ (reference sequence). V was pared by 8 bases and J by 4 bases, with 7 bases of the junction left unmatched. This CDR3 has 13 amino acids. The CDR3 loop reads CASSPGQEYEQYF. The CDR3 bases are TGTGCCAGCTCCCCGGGACAGGAGTACGAGCAGTACTTC.

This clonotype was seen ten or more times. DNA for the CDR3: TGCAGTGCTAGAGACCAGGACAGGACAAACACCGGGGAGCTGTTTTTT. It specifies CSARDQDRTNTGELFF. This rearrangement joins TRBV20-1 to TRBJ2-2; 7 bases are shared with TRBD1. Trimming removed 0 bases from V and 2 bases from J; junction bases left unmatched: 6. The CDR3 sequence is 16 residues long. Germline CDR1 reads DFQATT; CDR2 reads SNEGSKA (reference sequence).

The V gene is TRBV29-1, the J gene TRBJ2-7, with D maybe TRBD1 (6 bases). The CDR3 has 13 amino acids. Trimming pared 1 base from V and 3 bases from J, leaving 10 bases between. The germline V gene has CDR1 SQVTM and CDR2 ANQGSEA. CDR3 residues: CSVEGTDNYEQYF. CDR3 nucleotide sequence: TGCAGCGTTGAAGGGACAGACAACTACGAGCAGTACTTC.